This entry lists 3 T cell receptor beta chains sequenced from one sample in a study of molecular identifiers for immune sequencing clone quantification. One entry per CDR3 protein results from TCRdb running MiXCR on the PCR reads. The repertoire holds around 480,000 distinct CDR3 sequences, with over 20% as singletons. Sequenced: naive CD8+ T cells from blood, with Jurkat cell RNA spiked in. Subset here: FACS-sorted CD8+CD4-CCR7+CD45RA+ naive T cells. Receptors were obtained from a human donor in good health. Some libraries in this study had Jurkat cell RNA spiked in.

This clonotype was picked up many times. J is TRBJ1-1 and V is TRBV25-1, with TRBD1 identical over 8 bases. CDR3 size: 13 residues. V shed 8 bases and J 4 bases; nucleotides not matched to a gene: 6. Germline CDR1 and CDR2: MGHDK and SYGVNS. The CDR3 nucleotides are TGTGCCAGCCGACAGGGGTCAGGCACTGAAGCTTTCTTT. Amino acid sequence: CASRQGSGTEAFF. The complete variable domain, with remaining parts taken from reference TRBV25-1 and TRBJ1-1, reads EADIYQTPRYLVIGTGKKITLECSQTMGHDKMYWYQQDPGMELHLIHYSYGVNSTEKGDLSSESTVSRIRTEHFPLTLESARPSHTSQYLCASRQGSGTEAFFGQGTRLTVV.

This clonotype was seen many times. The chain employs TRBV4-1 and TRBJ2-5, with 7 bases identical to TRBD1. Germline V lookup: CDR1 MGHRA, CDR2 YSYEKL. This CDR3 has 15 amino acids. V dropped 4 bases and J dropped 5; count of bases not matched to a gene: 10. CDR3 region: CASSPSRQGRETQYF. The CDR3 bases are TGCGCCAGCAGCCCGTCGCGACAGGGCCGGGAGACCCAGTACTTC.

This clonotype was counted only a few times. V is TRBV5-5 and J is TRBJ2-7; tentatively, D is TRBD1 (5 bases). CDR1 and CDR2 from the germline V gene are SGHKS and YYEKEE (reference sequence). This CDR3 has 12 amino acids. V was trimmed by 2 bases and J by 7 bases, leaving 10 bases between them. The CDR3 region has the DNA TGTGCCAGCAGCTTCATGGACACTGAGCAGTACTTC. Translated, it gives CASSFMDTEQYF.